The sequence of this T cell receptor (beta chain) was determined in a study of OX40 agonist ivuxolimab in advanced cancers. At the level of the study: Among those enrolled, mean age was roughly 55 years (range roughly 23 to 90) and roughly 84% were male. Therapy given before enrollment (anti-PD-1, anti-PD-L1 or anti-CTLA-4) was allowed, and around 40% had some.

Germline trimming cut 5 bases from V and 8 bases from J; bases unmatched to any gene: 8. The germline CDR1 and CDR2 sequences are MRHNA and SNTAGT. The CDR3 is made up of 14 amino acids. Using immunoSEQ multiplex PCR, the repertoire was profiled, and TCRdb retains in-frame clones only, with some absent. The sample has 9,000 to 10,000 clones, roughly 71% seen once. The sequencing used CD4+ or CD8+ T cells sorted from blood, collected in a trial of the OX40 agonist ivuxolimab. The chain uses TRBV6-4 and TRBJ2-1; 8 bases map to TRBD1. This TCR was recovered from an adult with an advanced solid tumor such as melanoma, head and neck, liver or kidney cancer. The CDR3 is CASSYRQGQDEQFF. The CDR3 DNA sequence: TGTGCCAGCAGTTACAGACAGGGGCAGGATGAGCAGTTCTTC.